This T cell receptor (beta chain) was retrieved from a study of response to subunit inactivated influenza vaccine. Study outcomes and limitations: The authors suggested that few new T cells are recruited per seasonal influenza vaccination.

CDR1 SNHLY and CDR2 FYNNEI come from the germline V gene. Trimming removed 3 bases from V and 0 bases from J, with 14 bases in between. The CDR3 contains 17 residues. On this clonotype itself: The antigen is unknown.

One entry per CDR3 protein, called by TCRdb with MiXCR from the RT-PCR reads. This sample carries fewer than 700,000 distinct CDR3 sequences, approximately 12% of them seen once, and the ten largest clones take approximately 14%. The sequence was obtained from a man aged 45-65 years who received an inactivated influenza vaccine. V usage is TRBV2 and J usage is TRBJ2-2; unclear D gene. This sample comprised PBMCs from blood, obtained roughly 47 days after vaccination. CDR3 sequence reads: CASSDKVLTANTGELFF. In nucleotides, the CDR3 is TGTGCCAGCAGTGACAAGGTACTGACTGCGAACACCGGGGAGCTGTTTTTT.